Listed here are 30 T cell receptor beta chains from one sample, sequenced in a study of shared clonotypes between healthy human individuals. TCRdb's table, derived via immunoSEQ multiplex PCR, lists solely in-frame clones and lacks some. Here the sample spans 90,000 to 150,000 clones, approximately 70% being singletons. The sequencing input was memory CD8+ T cells sorted from blood. Subset meaning: CD45RO+ cells pooled with CCR7-negative TemRA cells. All receptors derive from a woman aged 30 to 39 in good health.

This chain links TRBV4-1 with TRBJ2-2, with 8 bases identical to TRBD1. V shed 6 bases, J shed 0 bases, and the junction held 3 bases outside the gene matches. The CDR3 runs 15 residues. The V gene's germline CDR1 is MGHRA and CDR2 YSYEKL. Here the CDR3 DNA reads TGCGCCAGCAGAACAGGGGGTCCGAACACCGGGGAGCTGTTTTTT. Translating it yields CASRTGGPNTGELFF.

V is TRBV28 and J is TRBJ1-2, with D tentatively TRBD1 (6 bases). The V gene's germline CDR1 is MDHEN and CDR2 SYDVKM. Trimming cost V 7 bases and J 8 bases, with 17 bases left between them. The CDR3 runs 13 residues. The CDR3 coding sequence is TGTGCCAGCACCGAGGCAGGGGAAAGCGGCTACACCTTC. Translating gives CASTEAGESGYTF.

This chain uses TRBV11-2 with TRBJ2-1; 7 nucleotides line up with TRBD2. This CDR3 is built from 16 residues. Trimming at V came to 0 bases and at J to 2 bases, leaving 4 bases not matched to a gene. Per germline, CDR1 SGHAT and CDR2 FQNNGV. This CDR3 is CASSLDPAGAYNEQFF. CDR3 in DNA: TGTGCCAGCAGCTTAGATCCCGCGGGGGCCTACAATGAGCAGTTCTTC.

The rearrangement joins TRBV11-2 to TRBJ2-1, with a tentative D call TRBD2 (5 bases). The CDR3 loop spans 14 amino acids. Trimming shortened V by 0 bases and J by 15 bases, and 18 bases separated the two germline ends. The V gene's germline CDR1 is SGHAT and CDR2 FQNNGV. CDR3 in amino acids: CASSLDAIRRKAFF. DNA of the CDR3: TGTGCCAGCAGCTTAGATGCAATAAGGAGGAAGGCGTTCTTC.

This clone was counted at least ten times. The V call is TRBV29-1, the J call TRBJ2-7; perhaps TRBD1 as D (6 bases). There are 13 residues in the CDR3. Trimming removed 4 bases from V and 0 bases from J, with 10 bases in between. Germline CDR1 and CDR2: SQVTM and ANQGSEA. The CDR3 protein is CSVARDTSYEQYF. CDR3 DNA: TGCAGCGTTGCCAGGGACACCTCCTACGAGCAGTACTTC.

This clone has only a few counts. The CDR3 coding sequence is TGTGCCAGCACAACCTCCGGGACAGGTTTTTACGAGCAGTACTTC. Residues: CASTTSGTGFYEQYF. The J gene is TRBJ2-7, the V gene TRBV6-1; 8 nucleotides agree with TRBD1. CDR3 length: 15 residues. The germline V gene has CDR1 MNHNS and CDR2 SASEGT. V gave up 7 bases and J gave up 4 bases; unmatched junction bases: 12.

This clone was seen only a few times. V usage is TRBV29-1 and J usage is TRBJ2-5; 7 bases map to TRBD1. The germline V gene has CDR1 SQVTM and CDR2 ANQGSEA. Germline trimming cut 7 bases from V and 4 bases from J; bases unmatched to any gene: 9. There are 13 residues in the CDR3. CDR3 DNA: TGCAGCGCCTCCGGGACAGACTTAGAGACCCAGTACTTC. Protein sequence: CSASGTDLETQYF.

The chain recombines TRBV6-1 with TRBJ2-1; TRBD2 agrees at 15 bases. Germline CDR1 reads MNHNS; CDR2 reads SASEGT. This CDR3 spans 18 amino acids. The V segment lost 3 bases and the J segment 7 bases; nucleotides outside the gene matches: 10. The CDR3 here is CASSEGTSGRSGVNEQFF. The CDR3, as DNA: TGTGCCAGCAGTGAGGGGACTAGCGGGAGGTCCGGGGTAAATGAGCAGTTCTTC.

The V gene is TRBV19, the J gene TRBJ2-5; D assignment may be TRBD1 or TRBD2 (5 bases each). The germline gives CDR1 LNHDA, CDR2 SQIVND (reference sequence). CDR3 length: 12 residues. V lost 10 bases, J lost 1 base, and 10 bases lay in between. CDR3 loop: CATAGTQETQYF. The CDR3, as DNA: TGTGCCACCGCCGGGACCCAAGAGACCCAGTACTTC.

The rearrangement uses TRBV28 and TRBJ1-1, with D unresolved. Germline CDR1 MDHEN, CDR2 SYDVKM. This CDR3 comprises 15 residues. V lost 4 bases and J 6 bases, leaving 18 bases between the germline ends. The CDR3 protein is CASSSPFEGSAEAFF. CDR3 nucleotides: TGTGCCAGCAGTTCCCCATTTGAAGGGAGCGCTGAAGCTTTCTTT.

Points on this clone: Different DNA sequences within this sample yield the same CDR3. The rearrangement uses TRBV11-3 and TRBJ2-1; 9 bases are shared with TRBD2. The V gene's germline CDR1 is SGHNT and CDR2 YENEEA. The CDR3 consists of 14 residues. Trimming took 4 bases from V and 4 from J; bases not matched to a gene: 2. The CDR3: CASSSGLAYNEQFF. DNA of the CDR3: TGTGCCAGCAGCTCGGGACTAGCTTACAATGAGCAGTTCTTC.

The chain recombines TRBV13 with TRBJ2-5; TRBD1 matches 8 bases. After removal of 5 bases from V and 13 bases from J, the junction contained 6 bases not matched to a gene. The CDR3 extends over 11 amino acids. Germline V gene sequence: CDR1 PRHDT, CDR2 FYEKMQ (reference sequence). CDR3 coding DNA: TGTGCCAGCAGCACCGGACAGGGTCTGTACTTC. Protein product: CASSTGQGLYF.

The CDR3 bases are TGTGCCCTGGTACGTGGACAGGTTTGGCAGTACACTGAAGCTTTCTTT. Translating it yields CALVRGQVWQYTEAFF. The J gene is TRBJ1-1, the V gene TRBV30; 7 nucleotides agree with TRBD1. Losses at the gene ends were 8 bases for V and 3 bases for J; bases not matched to a gene: 18. This CDR3 contains 16 residues. Germline V gives CDR1 GTSNPN, CDR2 SVGIG (reference sequence).

The chain joins TRBV19 to TRBJ2-1; no clear D. V lost 3 bases, J lost 9 bases, and 12 bases lay in between. Germline lookup yields CDR1 LNHDA and CDR2 SQIVND (reference sequence). This CDR3 comprises 13 residues. This CDR3 reads CASSMRSTGEQFF. In DNA form, the CDR3 reads TGTGCCAGTAGTATGAGGTCGACGGGTGAGCAGTTCTTC.

The chain couples TRBV6-5 to TRBJ2-1, with 8 bases matching TRBD2. V lost 4 bases and J lost 0; bases outside the gene matches: 5. The CDR3 has 16 residues. Germline V lookup: CDR1 MNHEY, CDR2 SVGAGI. The DNA for the CDR3 is TGTGCCAGCAGTTCGAAGAGCGGGAGCTCCTACAATGAGCAGTTCTTC. Protein: CASSSKSGSSYNEQFF.

The count of this clone is one. This chain connects TRBV25-1 to TRBJ2-7; no definite D call. Deletions cut 3 bases from V and 0 bases from J, with 12 bases between. Germline V gene sequence: CDR1 MGHDK, CDR2 SYGVNS. This CDR3 spans 15 amino acids. CDR3 in DNA: TGTGCCAGCAGTGATAAGCAGGTCCCCTCCTACGAGCAGTACTTC. Amino acids: CASSDKQVPSYEQYF.

Only a few counts were recorded for this clone. The V call is TRBV19, the J call TRBJ2-7, with D hard to call. Germline V gives CDR1 LNHDA, CDR2 SQIVND (reference sequence). V was shortened by 1 base and J by 12 bases, with 16 bases between the two germline ends. The CDR3 is 13 residues long. Here the CDR3 reads CASSIGQARHLYF. In DNA form, the CDR3 reads TGTGCCAGTAGTATAGGCCAGGCGAGACATTTGTACTTC.

This chain connects TRBV20-1 to TRBJ1-2, with D possibly matching TRBD1 (5 bases). Germline V gene data show CDR1 as DFQATT and CDR2 as SNEGSKA (reference sequence). CDR3 length: 11 amino acids. The CDR3 spells CSDGTWGGYTF. The CDR3 DNA is TGCAGCGATGGGACCTGGGGCGGCTACACCTTC.

V usage is TRBV15 and J usage is TRBJ1-1; D is unresolved. The V end was cut by 0 bases, the J end by 0 bases, with 2 bases between. Germline CDR1 reads LNHNV; CDR2 reads YYDKDF (reference sequence). The CDR3 runs 13 residues. The CDR3 spells CATSRELNTEAFF. The CDR3, as DNA: TGTGCCACCAGCAGAGAGTTGAACACTGAAGCTTTCTTT. The full variable domain, in which reference TRBV15 and TRBJ1-1 provide the parts outside the CDR3, is DAMVIQNPRYQVTQFGKPVTLSCSQTLNHNVMYWYQQKSSQAPKLLFHYYDKDFNNEADTPDNFQSRRPNTSFCFLDIRSPGLGDTAMYLCATSRELNTEAFFGQGTRLTVV.

This clone showed up just a few times. V is TRBV28 and J is TRBJ2-2, with a weak D call TRBD2 (7 bases). Germline-derived CDR1 and CDR2 are MDHEN and SYDVKM. V lost 2 bases and J 5 bases, leaving 21 bases between the germline ends. There are 18 residues in the CDR3. CDR3 DNA sequence: TGTGCCAGCAGTTTACGCCCCGGGGGGCCGTATATGACCGGGGAGCTGTTTTTT. Translation: CASSLRPGGPYMTGELFF.

This chain uses TRBV9 with TRBJ2-1, with 8 nucleotides matching TRBD2. CDR3 length: 15 residues. The V gene's germline CDR1 is SGDLS and CDR2 YYNGEE. V shed 0 bases and J 6 bases; nucleotides not matched to a gene: 5. CDR3 DNA: TGTGCCAGCAGCGTAGCTTCGGGGACTAGCAATGAGCAGTTCTTC. It specifies CASSVASGTSNEQFF. Full variable domain (outside the CDR3, taken from reference TRBV9 and TRBJ2-1): DSGVTQTPKHLITATGQRVTLRCSPRSGDLSVYWYQQSLDQGLQFLIQYYNGEERAKGNILERFSAQQFPDLHSELNLSSLELGDSALYFCASSVASGTSNEQFFGPGTRLTVL.

The chain combines TRBV6-1 with TRBJ2-5; TRBD2 is a possible D gene (6 bases). The germline V gene has CDR1 MNHNS and CDR2 SASEGT. The CDR3 contains 14 residues. The V gene lost 6 bases and the J gene lost 3 bases, with 14 bases spanning the gap. CDR3: CASRSREAKETQYF. CDR3 in DNA: TGTGCCAGCAGGTCCAGGGAGGCGAAAGAGACCCAGTACTTC.

The rearrangement joins TRBV7-3 to TRBJ2-3; 11 nucleotides align to TRBD2. In germline, CDR1 is SGHTA, CDR2 FQGTGA. CDR3 length: 18 amino acids. Germline trimming cut 1 base from V and 3 bases from J; bases unmatched to any gene: 9. The CDR3 is CASSLKRVAGGPTDTQYF. In DNA form, the CDR3 reads TGTGCCAGCAGCTTAAAGAGGGTAGCGGGAGGGCCGACAGATACGCAGTATTTT. Full variable domain (rest looked up from reference TRBV7-3 and TRBJ2-3): GAGVSQTPSNKVTEKGKYVELRCDPISGHTALYWYRQSLGQGPEFLIYFQGTGAADDSGLPNDRFFAVRPEGSVSTLKIQRTERGDSAVYLCASSLKRVAGGPTDTQYFGPGTRLTVL.

The gene calls are TRBV29-1 and TRBJ2-7; the match to TRBD2 covers 10 bases. The length of the CDR3 is 12 residues. Trimming removed 7 bases from V and 3 bases from J; junction bases left unmatched: 3. The germline CDR1 and CDR2 sequences are SQVTM and ANQGSEA. CDR3 sequence: CSAWTSGYEQYF. The CDR3 DNA sequence: TGCAGCGCTTGGACTAGCGGCTACGAGCAGTACTTC.

The V and J genes are TRBV2 and TRBJ1-3, with no clear D. The CDR3 length is 17 residues. The ends were cut back, 0 bases at V and 4 bases at J, with 16 bases in the middle. The germline V gene encodes CDR1 SNHLY and CDR2 FYNNEI. In DNA, the CDR3 is TGTGCCAGCAGTGAAGCGCTTCCGGGCGCTGGGGGAAACACCATATATTTT. Its protein is CASSEALPGAGGNTIYF.

The DNA of the CDR3 is TGTGCCAGCAGTGGGGACCGGGACGGCCGATTTGGAGCTTTCTTT. Residues: CASSGDRDGRFGAFF. The V and J genes are TRBV25-1 and TRBJ1-1; D might be TRBD1 (5 bases). The CDR3 totals 15 residues. Between the trimmed V and J ends, which lost 4 bases and 10 bases, there was a span of 22 bases. Germline values: CDR1 MGHDK, CDR2 SYGVNS.

This chain uses TRBV5-4 with TRBJ1-2, with 8 bases matching TRBD1. The CDR3 has 13 residues. Germline values: CDR1 SGHNT, CDR2 YYREEE (reference sequence). With V trimmed by 4 bases and J by 8 bases, 7 bases remained unmatched. The CDR3 is CASSPQGAQGYTF. CDR3 nucleotides: TGTGCCAGCAGCCCCCAGGGGGCGCAGGGCTACACCTTC.

The chain recombines TRBV11-2 with TRBJ1-1; no reliable D call. The CDR3 extends over 17 amino acids. Germline V CDR1 and CDR2: SGHAT, FQNNGV. V dropped 1 base and J dropped 2 bases, with 17 bases sitting between them. The CDR3 DNA follows: TGTGCCAGCAGCTTAGGGGAATGGTCGGGTTACAACACTGAAGCTTTCTTT. As protein: CASSLGEWSGYNTEAFF.

This clone was counted only a few times. In the same sample, other DNA sequences code for this CDR3. The V and J genes are TRBV9 and TRBJ2-1, with D perhaps matching TRBD2 (5 bases). V was trimmed by 0 bases and J by 8 bases, leaving 12 bases between them. Germline V gives CDR1 SGDLS, CDR2 YYNGEE. This CDR3 has 14 amino acids. The CDR3 coding sequence is TGTGCCAGCAGCGTAGGTGGCGGGTCGGATGAGCAGTTCTTC. This gives the protein CASSVGGGSDEQFF. The full variable domain, its missing parts supplied by reference TRBV9 and TRBJ2-1, is DSGVTQTPKHLITATGQRVTLRCSPRSGDLSVYWYQQSLDQGLQFLIQYYNGEERAKGNILERFSAQQFPDLHSELNLSSLELGDSALYFCASSVGGGSDEQFFGPGTRLTVL.

The chain uses TRBV6-1 and TRBJ1-2; 9 nucleotides match TRBD1. J lost 5 bases, V lost 2 bases, and 6 bases had no gene match. The CDR3 runs to 15 residues. The V gene's germline CDR1 is MNHNS and CDR2 SASEGT. The CDR3, as DNA: TGTGCCAGCAGTGAAATGGAGACAGGGGGGTATGGCTACACCTTC. Its translation is CASSEMETGGYGYTF.